This T cell receptor (beta chain) originates from a study of shared clonotypes between healthy human individuals. Study overall: Three CD4 naive, three CD4 memory, two CD8 naive and one CD8 memory plate were used per donor. Whole-study results and caveats: Naive subsets typically showed greater estimated richness than memory subsets. Clonotype sharing across several donors was observed for around 4.5% of naive CD4 clonotypes.

Concerning this clone itself: The antigen remains undetermined.

The naive CD8 population came from CD45RO-negative cells selected for CCR7, without terminally differentiated effector memory CD45RA+ cells. Trimming removed 0 bases at V and 7 bases at J, with 9 bases between. The CDR3 totals 13 residues. CDR1 and CDR2 from the germline V gene are WSHSY and SAAADI. The table came from immunoSEQ multiplex PCR; TCRdb's copy has only in-frame clones and leaves some out. The sample lists about 2.1 million clones; about 93% were seen once. The genes are TRBV10-2 and TRBJ1-1; D ambiguous. Material: naive CD8+ T cells from PBMCs. The receptor was isolated from a man younger than 30 in good health. Some clones in this sample may be carry-over from other donors' samples. CDR3 in amino acids: CASSESGSGEAFF. CDR3 sequence (DNA): TGCGCCAGCAGTGAGTCGGGGTCAGGTGAAGCTTTCTTT.